This entry describes one T cell receptor beta chain. Its antigen is undetermined. Next came a second PCR, run for about 7 to 12 cycles, which used a sample-barcoded 5' primer along with a J-beta primer mix. MiXCR, run by TCRdb on the 5' RACE reads, gives a single entry per CDR3 protein. The data show over a million distinct CDR3 sequences, 40% to 50% seen once. The sample originates from a study of blood T cells in healthy people across ages. A minimum of 6 million PBMCs was isolated per sample. General study results and limits: Long-lived and aged donors differed, with more naive CD4+ cells and higher diversity in the long-lived.

This CDR3 is 18 amino acids long. Trimming cost V 0 bases and J 1 base; bases outside gene matches: 6. CDR1 is MGHRA, CDR2 YSYEKL, per germline. The sequenced sample was blood. This TCR came from a woman aged 18-29 years in good health. This chain links TRBV4-1 with TRBJ2-7; the match to TRBD2 covers 13 bases. CDR3 region: CASSQDRTGLAGSYEQYF. DNA of the CDR3: TGCGCCAGCAGCCAAGATCGGACGGGACTAGCGGGATCCTACGAGCAGTACTTC.